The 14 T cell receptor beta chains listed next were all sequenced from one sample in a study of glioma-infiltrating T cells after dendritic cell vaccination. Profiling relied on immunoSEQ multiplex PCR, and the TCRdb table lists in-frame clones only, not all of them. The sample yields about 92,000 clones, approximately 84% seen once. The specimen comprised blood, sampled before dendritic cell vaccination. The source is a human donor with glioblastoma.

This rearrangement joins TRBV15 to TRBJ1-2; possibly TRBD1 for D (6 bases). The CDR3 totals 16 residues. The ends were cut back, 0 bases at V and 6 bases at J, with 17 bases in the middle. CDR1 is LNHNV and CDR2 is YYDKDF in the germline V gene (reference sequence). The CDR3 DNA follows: TGTGCCACCAGCAGAGAAGGGGGGGCCCCTGGGGATGGCTACACCTTC. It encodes CATSREGGAPGDGYTF. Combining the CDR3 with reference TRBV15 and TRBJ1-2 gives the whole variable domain DAMVIQNPRYQVTQFGKPVTLSCSQTLNHNVMYWYQQKSSQAPKLLFHYYDKDFNNEADTPDNFQSRRPNTSFCFLDIRSPGLGDTAMYLCATSREGGAPGDGYTFGSGTRLTVV.

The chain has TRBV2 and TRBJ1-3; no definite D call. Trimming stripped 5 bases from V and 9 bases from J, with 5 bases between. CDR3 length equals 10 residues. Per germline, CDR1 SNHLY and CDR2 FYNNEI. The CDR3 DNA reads TGTGCCAGCAGTTTGAGCACCATATATTTT. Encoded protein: CASSLSTIYF.

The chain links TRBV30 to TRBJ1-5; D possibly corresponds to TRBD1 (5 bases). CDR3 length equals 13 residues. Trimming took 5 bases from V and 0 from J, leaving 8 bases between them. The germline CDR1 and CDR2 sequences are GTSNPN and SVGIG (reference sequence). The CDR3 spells CAWGHYSNQPQHF. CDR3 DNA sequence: TGTGCCTGGGGACACTATAGCAATCAGCCCCAGCATTTT. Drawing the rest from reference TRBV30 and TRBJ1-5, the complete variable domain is SQTIHQWPATLVQPVGSPLSLECTVEGTSNPNLYWYRQAAGRGLQLLFYSVGIGQISSEVPQNLSASRPQDRQFILSSKKLLLSDSGFYLCAWGHYSNQPQHFGDGTRLSIL.

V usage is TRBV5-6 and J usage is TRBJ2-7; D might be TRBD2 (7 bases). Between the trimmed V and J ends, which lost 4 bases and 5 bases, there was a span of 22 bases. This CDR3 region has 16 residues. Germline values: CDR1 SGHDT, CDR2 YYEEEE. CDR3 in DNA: TGTGCCAGCAGCGCCGGGCCGAGAGGGGGGGCCCACGAGCAGTACTTC. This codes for CASSAGPRGGAHEQYF.

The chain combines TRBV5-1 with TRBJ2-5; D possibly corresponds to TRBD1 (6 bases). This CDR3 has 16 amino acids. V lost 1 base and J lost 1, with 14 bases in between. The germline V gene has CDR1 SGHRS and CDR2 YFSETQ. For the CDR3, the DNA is TGCGCCAGCAGCTTGAGGCAGGGGTGGTCCCAAGAGACCCAGTACTTC. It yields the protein CASSLRQGWSQETQYF.

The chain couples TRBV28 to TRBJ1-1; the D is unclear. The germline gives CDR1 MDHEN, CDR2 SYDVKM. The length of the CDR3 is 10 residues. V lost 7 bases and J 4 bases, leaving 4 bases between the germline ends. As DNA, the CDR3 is TGTGCCAGCATGAGCACTGAAGCTTTCTTT. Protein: CASMSTEAFF.

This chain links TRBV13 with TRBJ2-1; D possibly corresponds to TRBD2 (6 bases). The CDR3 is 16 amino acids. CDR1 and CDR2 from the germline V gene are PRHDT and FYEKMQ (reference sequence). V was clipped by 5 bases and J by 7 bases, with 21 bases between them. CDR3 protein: CASSLRLVRFGNEQFF. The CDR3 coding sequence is TGTGCCAGCAGCCTTAGACTAGTCCGTTTCGGAAATGAGCAGTTCTTC.

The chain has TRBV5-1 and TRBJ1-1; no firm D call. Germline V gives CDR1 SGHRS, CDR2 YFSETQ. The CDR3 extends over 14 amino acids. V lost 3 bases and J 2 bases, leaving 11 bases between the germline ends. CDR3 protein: CASSSGPPNTEAFF. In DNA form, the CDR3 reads TGCGCCAGCAGCTCTGGGCCCCCCAACACTGAAGCTTTCTTT.

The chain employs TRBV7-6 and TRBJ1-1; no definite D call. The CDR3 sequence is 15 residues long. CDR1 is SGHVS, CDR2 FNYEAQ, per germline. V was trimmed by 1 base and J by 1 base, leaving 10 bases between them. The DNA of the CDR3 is TGTGCCAGCAGCTTAGATATTGCAGGGAACACTGAAGCTTTCTTT. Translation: CASSLDIAGNTEAFF.

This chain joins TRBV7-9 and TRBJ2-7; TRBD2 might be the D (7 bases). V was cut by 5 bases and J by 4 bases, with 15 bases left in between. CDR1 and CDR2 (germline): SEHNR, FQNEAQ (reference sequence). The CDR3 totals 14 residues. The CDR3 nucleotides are TGTGCCAGCAGCCGGGGGGACAACCGGTACGAGCAGTACTTC. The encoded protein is CASSRGDNRYEQYF.

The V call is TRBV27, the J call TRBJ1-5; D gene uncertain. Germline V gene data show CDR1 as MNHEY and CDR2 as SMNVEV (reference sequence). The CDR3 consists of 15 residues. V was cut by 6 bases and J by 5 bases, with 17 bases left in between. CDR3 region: CASSLRGQRYQPQHF. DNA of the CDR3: TGTGCCAGCAGCCTCAGAGGGCAGCGCTATCAGCCCCAGCATTTT.

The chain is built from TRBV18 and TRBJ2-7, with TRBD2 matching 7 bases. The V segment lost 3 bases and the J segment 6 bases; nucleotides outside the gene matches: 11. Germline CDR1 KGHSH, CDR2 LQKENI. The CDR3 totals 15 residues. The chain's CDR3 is CASSPPPGGDREQYF. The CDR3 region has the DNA TGTGCCAGCTCACCCCCACCTGGGGGGGATCGCGAGCAGTACTTC.

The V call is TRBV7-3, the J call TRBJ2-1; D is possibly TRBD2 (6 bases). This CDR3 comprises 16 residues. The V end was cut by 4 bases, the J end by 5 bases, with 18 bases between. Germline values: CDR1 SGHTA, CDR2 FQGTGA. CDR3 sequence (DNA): TGTGCCAGCAGCTCGGGCACCCGGGACTTACACAATGAGCAGTTCTTC. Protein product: CASSSGTRDLHNEQFF. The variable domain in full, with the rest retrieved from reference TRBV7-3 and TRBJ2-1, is GAGVSQTPSNKVTEKGKYVELRCDPISGHTALYWYRQSLGQGPEFLIYFQGTGAADDSGLPNDRFFAVRPEGSVSTLKIQRTERGDSAVYLCASSSGTRDLHNEQFFGPGTRLTVL.

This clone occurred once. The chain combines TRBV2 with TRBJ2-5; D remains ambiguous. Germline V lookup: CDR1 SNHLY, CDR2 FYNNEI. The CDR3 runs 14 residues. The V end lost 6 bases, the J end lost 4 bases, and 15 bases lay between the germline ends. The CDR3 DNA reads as TGTGCCAGCAGCCCCCACCCTAGTGGAGAGACCCAGTACTTC. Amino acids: CASSPHPSGETQYF.